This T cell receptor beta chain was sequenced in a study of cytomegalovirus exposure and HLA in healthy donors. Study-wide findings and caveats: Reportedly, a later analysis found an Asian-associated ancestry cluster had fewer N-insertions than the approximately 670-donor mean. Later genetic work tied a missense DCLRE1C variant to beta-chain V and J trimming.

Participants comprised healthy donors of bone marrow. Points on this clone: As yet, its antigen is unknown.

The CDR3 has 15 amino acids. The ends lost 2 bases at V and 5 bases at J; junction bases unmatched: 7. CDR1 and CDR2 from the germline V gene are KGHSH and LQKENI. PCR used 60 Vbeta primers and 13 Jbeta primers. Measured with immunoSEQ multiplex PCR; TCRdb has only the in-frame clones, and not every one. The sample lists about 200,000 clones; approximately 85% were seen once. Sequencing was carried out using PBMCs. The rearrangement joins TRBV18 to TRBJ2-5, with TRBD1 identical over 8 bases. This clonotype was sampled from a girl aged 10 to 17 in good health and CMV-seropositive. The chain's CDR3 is CASSPTKDRVETQYF. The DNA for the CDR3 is TGTGCCAGCTCACCAACTAAGGACAGGGTTGAGACCCAGTACTTC.